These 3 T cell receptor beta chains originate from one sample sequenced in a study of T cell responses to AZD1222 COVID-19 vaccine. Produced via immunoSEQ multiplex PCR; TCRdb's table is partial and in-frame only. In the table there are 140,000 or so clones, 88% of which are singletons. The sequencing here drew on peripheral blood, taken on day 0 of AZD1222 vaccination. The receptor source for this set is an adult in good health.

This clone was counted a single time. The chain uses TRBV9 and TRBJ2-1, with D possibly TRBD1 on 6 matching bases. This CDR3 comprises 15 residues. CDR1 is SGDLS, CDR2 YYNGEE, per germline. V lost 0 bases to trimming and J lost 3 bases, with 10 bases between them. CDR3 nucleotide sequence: TGTGCCAGCAGCGTAGCCAGGGGAGTCTACAATGAGCAGTTCTTC. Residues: CASSVARGVYNEQFF. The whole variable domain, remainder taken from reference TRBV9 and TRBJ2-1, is DSGVTQTPKHLITATGQRVTLRCSPRSGDLSVYWYQQSLDQGLQFLIQYYNGEERAKGNILERFSAQQFPDLHSELNLSSLELGDSALYFCASSVARGVYNEQFFGPGTRLTVL.

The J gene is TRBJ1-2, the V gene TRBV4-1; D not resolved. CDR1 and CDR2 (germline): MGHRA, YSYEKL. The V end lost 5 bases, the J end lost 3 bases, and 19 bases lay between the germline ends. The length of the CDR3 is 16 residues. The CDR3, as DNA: TGCGCCAGCAGCTCCCCTAAGGAGGGTTGGGACTATGGCTACACCTTC. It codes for CASSSPKEGWDYGYTF.

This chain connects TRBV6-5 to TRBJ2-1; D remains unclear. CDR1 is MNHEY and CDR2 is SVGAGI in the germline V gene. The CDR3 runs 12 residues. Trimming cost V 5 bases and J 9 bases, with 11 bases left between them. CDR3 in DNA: TGTGCCAGCAGTCTCCAGTGGGGTGAGCAGTTCTTC. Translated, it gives CASSLQWGEQFF.